These 11 T cell receptor beta chains originate from one sample sequenced in a study of vaccination and CD4 T cells after COVID-19. Treatment reported: approximately 11-day PBMC culture with coronavirus spike peptide pools or control peptides (ViraFEST assay). Sequencing of the DNA from cultured CD4+ T cells was carried out with the Oncomine TCR Beta short-read assay. Via MiXCR, TCRdb re-called the PCR reads, giving one row per CDR3 protein. The data contain tens of thousands of distinct CDR3 sequences, roughly 60% of them singletons. Their target antigens are unknown. Sequenced input: CD4+ T cells from blood, cultured in vitro. All receptors derive from a human donor who had recovered from COVID-19.

The V call is TRBV2, the J call TRBJ1-5, with D possibly being TRBD1 (5 bases). V was shortened by 6 bases and J by 4 bases, with 10 bases between the two germline ends. The germline V gene has CDR1 SNHLY and CDR2 FYNNEI. This CDR3 contains 13 residues. This chain's CDR3 is CASSWDRNQPQHF. In nucleotides, the CDR3 is TGTGCCAGCAGCTGGGACCGAAATCAGCCCCAGCATTTT.

Regarding this clonotype: The germline gene is not matched at one end of the junction; a read error may be the cause. The rearrangement joins TRBV20-1 to TRBJ1-6; D remains unclear. Per the germline V gene, CDR1 is DFQATT and CDR2 is SNEGSKA (reference sequence). The length of the CDR3 is 14 residues. The CDR3, as DNA: TGCAGTGATAGAGGGAGCTCCTATAATTCACCCCTCCACTTT. Residues: CSDRGSSYNSPLHF.

The chain couples TRBV29-1 to TRBJ1-1, with TRBD1 matching 8 bases. The V gene's germline CDR1 is SQVTM and CDR2 ANQGSEA. This CDR3 contains 19 residues. The trim removed 4 bases at V and 9 bases at J, leaving 28 bases unmatched. CDR3 sequence reads: CSVVWGIGNFNDRGDQAFF. For the CDR3, the DNA is TGCAGCGTTGTTTGGGGAATTGGAAACTTCAATGACAGGGGAGATCAAGCTTTCTTT.

In this sample, this clonotype turned up a few times. One end of the junction varies from germline; a read error may be responsible. The J gene is TRBJ1-3, the V gene TRBV27; no reliable D call. The CDR3 contains 13 residues. The germline V gene encodes CDR1 MNHEY and CDR2 SMNVEV (reference sequence). The CDR3 region is CASKGQTGNTIYF. The CDR3 DNA is TGTGCCAGCAAAGGTCAAACTGGGAACACCATATATTTT.

The chain is built from TRBV28 and TRBJ1-6, with D possibly being TRBD1 (5 bases). With 4 bases removed from V and 7 bases from J, the gap between germline ends came to 14 bases. Germline V lookup: CDR1 MDHEN, CDR2 SYDVKM. The length of the CDR3 is 15 residues. CDR3 coding DNA: TGTGCCAGCAGTTATAACGGCAGGGCCAATTCACCCCTCCACTTT. Translating it yields CASSYNGRANSPLHF. The whole variable domain, filled in from reference TRBV28 and TRBJ1-6, reads DVKVTQSSRYLVKRTGEKVFLECVQDMDHENMFWYRQDPGLGLRLIYFSYDVKMKEKGDIPEGYSVSREKKERFSLILESASTNQTSMYLCASSYNGRANSPLHFGNGTRLTVT.

In nucleotides, the CDR3 is TGCAGTGCTAGAATATCTCCGACGCAGTATTTT. As protein: CSARISPTQYF. This chain joins TRBV20-1 and TRBJ2-3; D unclear. The V end lost 2 bases, the J end lost 9 bases, and 9 bases lay between the germline ends. Germline loops: CDR1 DFQATT, CDR2 SNEGSKA (reference sequence). This CDR3 is 11 amino acids long.

This clonotype is deemed large (0.1 to 1%). The genes are TRBV7-3 and TRBJ2-2; tentative D call: TRBD2 (5 bases). This CDR3 has 13 residues. V lost 4 bases and J 4 bases, leaving 7 bases between the germline ends. Germline V gene sequence: CDR1 SGHTA, CDR2 FQGTGA. As DNA, the CDR3 is TGTGCCAGCAGCTCTAGCCGCACCGGGGAGCTGTTTTTT. Amino acids: CASSSSRTGELFF.

The chain is built from TRBV7-6 and TRBJ2-1; TRBD1 aligns across 8 bases. The germline V gene encodes CDR1 SGHVS and CDR2 FNYEAQ. The CDR3 runs to 16 residues. V shed 5 bases and J 6 bases; nucleotides not matched to a gene: 12. CDR3 sequence (DNA): TGTGCCAGCAGCCTACAGGGGCAGGGGGCTATCAATGAGCAGTTCTTC. It specifies CASSLQGQGAINEQFF.

This chain uses TRBV28 with TRBJ2-5; 7 bases align to TRBD2. V shed 8 bases, J shed 0 bases, and the junction held 3 bases outside the gene matches. Germline values: CDR1 MDHEN, CDR2 SYDVKM. The CDR3 length is 13 residues. This CDR3 is CASGRGDQETQYF. CDR3 DNA sequence: TGTGCCAGCGGTCGGGGGGACCAAGAGACCCAGTACTTC.

The rearrangement joins TRBV7-2 to TRBJ2-3; 9 nucleotides match TRBD1. Losses at the gene ends were 5 bases for V and 0 bases for J; bases not matched to a gene: 3. Germline V CDR1 and CDR2: SGHTA, FQGNSA. The CDR3 has 15 amino acids. The CDR3, as DNA: TGTGCCAGCAGCCCGGACAGGGGAAGCACAGATACGCAGTATTTT. It codes for CASSPDRGSTDTQYF.

This clonotype has more than one count but fewer than ten. The chain employs TRBV24-1 and TRBJ2-3, with TRBD2 identical over 9 bases. Germline loops: CDR1 KGHDR, CDR2 SFDVKD. CDR3 size: 16 residues. V shed 0 bases and J 4 bases; nucleotides not matched to a gene: 4. In DNA form, the CDR3 reads TGTGCCACCAGTGATTTGGCTAGCGGGACTGCAGATACGCAGTATTTT. Encoded protein: CATSDLASGTADTQYF.